Shown below are 17 T cell receptor beta chains from a single sample sequenced in a study of graft-versus-host responses after intestinal transplantation. Clones were read by immunoSEQ multiplex PCR, and TCRdb kept only the in-frame ones, dropping some. The sample includes approximately 100,000 clones, about 84% seen only once; the top ten take approximately 1.4%. The specimen comprised PBMCs, sampled 255 days after intestinal transplant. These receptors originate from a human patient who received an intestinal transplant, so some T cells may come from the graft donor.

This chain uses TRBV4-2 with TRBJ2-3; perhaps TRBD2 as D (6 bases). Trimming removed 5 bases at V and 2 bases at J, with 20 bases between. The germline V gene has CDR1 LGHNA and CDR2 YNFKEQ. This CDR3 has 17 residues. For the CDR3, the DNA is TGTGCCAGCAGCTCCGGGGGACCAGATTCCTACACAGATACGCAGTATTTT. Translation: CASSSGGPDSYTDTQYF.

This chain connects TRBV25-1 to TRBJ1-2; D might be TRBD1 (5 bases). This CDR3 spans 12 amino acids. The germline CDR1 and CDR2 sequences are MGHDK and SYGVNS. Trimming stripped 7 bases from V and 8 bases from J, with 14 bases between. In DNA form, the CDR3 reads TGTGCCAGCATAGGCGGGGGTGACGGCTACACCTTC. This gives the protein CASIGGGDGYTF.

The chain combines TRBV11-2 with TRBJ1-2; D gene uncertain. The CDR3 extends over 16 amino acids. The V gene's germline CDR1 is SGHAT and CDR2 FQNNGV. V was shortened by 0 bases and J by 6 bases, with 17 bases between the two germline ends. The CDR3 loop reads CASSLDRGVLSNGYTF. The CDR3 nucleotides read TGTGCCAGCAGCTTAGATCGCGGGGTGCTTTCTAATGGCTACACCTTC. Complete variable domain (other parts from reference TRBV11-2 and TRBJ1-2): EAGVAQSPRYKIIEKRQSVAFWCNPISGHATLYWYQQILGQGPKLLIQFQNNGVVDDSQLPKDRFSAERLKGVDSTLKIQPAKLEDSAVYLCASSLDRGVLSNGYTFGSGTRLTVV.

The V and J genes are TRBV9 and TRBJ2-3; tentatively, D is TRBD2 (5 bases). The CDR3 covers 16 residues. V lost 0 bases, J lost 1 base, and 12 bases lay in between. Germline V CDR1 and CDR2: SGDLS, YYNGEE. CDR3 protein: CASSVEALGGTDTQYF. Written as DNA, the CDR3 is TGTGCCAGCAGCGTAGAGGCCCTCGGGGGCACAGATACGCAGTATTTT.

V is TRBV7-9 and J is TRBJ1-1, with a possible D match to TRBD1 (5 bases). Germline values: CDR1 SEHNR, CDR2 FQNEAQ (reference sequence). Trimming removed 5 bases from V and 3 bases from J, with 16 bases in between. The CDR3 loop spans 15 amino acids. Written as DNA, the CDR3 is TGTGCCAGCAGCCAGAACGCCGGGGGGGACACTGAAGCTTTCTTT. It codes for CASSQNAGGDTEAFF.

The chain has TRBV5-1 and TRBJ2-5, with TRBD1 identical over 8 bases. The CDR3 sequence is 15 residues long. With 2 bases clipped from V and 4 bases from J, the junction kept 7 bases outside the gene matches. Germline V gives CDR1 SGHRS, CDR2 YFSETQ. The DNA for the CDR3 is TGCGCCAGCAGCTTACCGCAGGGGGCGGGAGAGACCCAGTACTTC. Its protein is CASSLPQGAGETQYF.

The chain has TRBV5-6 and TRBJ1-1, with 9 bases matching TRBD1. The V and J ends lost 0 bases and 5 bases, in that order; junction bases with no gene match: 5. CDR1 and CDR2 from the germline V gene are SGHDT and YYEEEE. This CDR3 is built from 15 residues. CDR3 nucleotide sequence: TGTGCCAGCAGCTTGGTACAGGGGGCTTGGACTGAAGCTTTCTTT. It specifies CASSLVQGAWTEAFF.

This chain links TRBV27 with TRBJ2-2; 8 nucleotides match TRBD1. Germline-derived CDR1 and CDR2 are MNHEY and SMNVEV (reference sequence). V lost 4 bases and J lost 6; bases outside the gene matches: 1. The CDR3 has 13 amino acids. CDR3 nucleotide sequence: TGTGCCAGCAGTTCACAGGGGGCCGGGGAGCTGTTTTTT. This translates into CASSSQGAGELFF.

The V gene is TRBV27, the J gene TRBJ2-1, with TRBD1 identical over 9 bases. Trimming removed 3 bases from V and 2 bases from J; junction bases left unmatched: 17. CDR1 is MNHEY, CDR2 SMNVEV, per germline (reference sequence). CDR3 length: 20 residues. In DNA form, the CDR3 reads TGTGCCAGCAGTTTGTGTCAGGGACAGGGCCCTCCGATCGCCTACAATGAGCAGTTCTTC. Amino acids: CASSLCQGQGPPIAYNEQFF.

V and J are TRBV5-8 and TRBJ2-2, with TRBD1 as a possible D gene (5 bases). Trimming took off 0 bases at V and 4 bases at J, with 10 bases between the two ends. CDR3 length: 15 amino acids. Germline assignment: CDR1 SGHTS and CDR2 YDEGEE. The CDR3, as DNA: TGTGCCAGCAGCTTGGACAGGTTGGCCACCGGGGAGCTGTTTTTT. Protein: CASSLDRLATGELFF.

This chain uses TRBV4-1 with TRBJ1-2; D is unresolved. The CDR3 covers 13 residues. Germline V lookup: CDR1 MGHRA, CDR2 YSYEKL. The V end lost 4 bases, the J end lost 5 bases, and 11 bases lay between the germline ends. CDR3: CASSLQDFYGYTF. The DNA of the CDR3 is TGCGCCAGCAGCCTCCAGGACTTTTATGGCTACACCTTC.

V gene TRBV5-5 combines with J gene TRBJ1-2; 8 bases match TRBD1. V lost 0 bases and J lost 4; bases outside the gene matches: 2. Looked up from germline, CDR1 is SGHKS and CDR2 is YYEKEE (reference sequence). The CDR3 spans 14 residues. This CDR3 reads CASSLEDRVYGYTF. In DNA, the CDR3 is TGTGCCAGCAGCTTGGAGGACAGGGTCTATGGCTACACCTTC.

The chain has TRBV29-1 and TRBJ2-5; 9 bases align to TRBD1. The CDR3 covers 17 residues. V lost 0 bases and J lost 5; bases outside the gene matches: 13. The germline V gene has CDR1 SQVTM and CDR2 ANQGSEA. The CDR3, as DNA: TGCAGCGTTGAAGACCTAGACAGGGGGGGAATCTTCGAGACCCAGTACTTC. Its translation: CSVEDLDRGGIFETQYF.

The chain carries TRBV6-1 and TRBJ1-5; no clear D. V was pared by 5 bases and J by 2 bases, with 10 bases between. CDR3 length: 14 residues. Per the germline V gene, CDR1 is MNHNS and CDR2 is SASEGT. The CDR3 spells CASSSWEGNQPQHF. For the CDR3, the DNA is TGTGCCAGCAGTTCGTGGGAGGGCAATCAGCCCCAGCATTTT.

This chain links TRBV29-1 with TRBJ2-3; a weak D match, TRBD1 (6 bases). Germline CDR1 reads SQVTM; CDR2 reads ANQGSEA. Trimming took off 3 bases at V and 5 bases at J, with 12 bases between the two ends. There are 13 residues in the CDR3. The DNA of the CDR3 is TGCAGCGTTGAGGGGACACTTTTAGATACGCAGTATTTT. Amino acids: CSVEGTLLDTQYF.

J is TRBJ2-7 and V is TRBV5-1, with 10 bases fitting TRBD1. Trimming took 4 bases from V and 1 from J; bases not matched to a gene: 5. Germline V gene sequence: CDR1 SGHRS, CDR2 YFSETQ. The CDR3 is 15 amino acids. This CDR3 reads CASSPGTGVSYEQYV. The CDR3 region has the DNA TGCGCCAGCAGCCCAGGGACAGGGGTTTCCTACGAGCAGTACGTC.

The V call is TRBV9, the J call TRBJ2-3; either TRBD1 or TRBD2 may fit D (5 bases each). This CDR3 region has 13 residues. The ends were cut back, 7 bases at V and 2 bases at J, with 11 bases in the middle. Germline V CDR1 and CDR2: SGDLS, YYNGEE. This CDR3 is CASRDANTDTQYF. The CDR3, as DNA: TGTGCCAGCCGGGACGCTAACACAGATACGCAGTATTTT.